This is a list of T cell receptor beta chains from one sample in a study of cytomegalovirus exposure and HLA in healthy donors. Data came from immunoSEQ multiplex PCR; TCRdb stores just in-frame clones and leaves some out. The profile covers 100,000 to 120,000 clones, with 65% to 80% appearing a single time and under 3% taken by the ten largest. Sequencing was carried out using PBMCs. The receptor source for this set is a woman aged 60-70 years in good health and CMV-seropositive. Both conserved end residues are trimmed from each CDR3.

v_gene: TRBV5-4
CDR3aa: ASSLRFGGLNTQY

v_gene: TRBV15
CDR3aa: ATSSSGRWYGANVLT

v_gene: TRBV2
CDR3aa: ASRTESNQPQH

v_gene: TRBV5-1
CDR3aa: ASSLDSFNQPQH

v_gene: TRBV18
CDR3aa: ASSPPGAAGNTIY

v_gene: TRBV5-1
CDR3aa: ASRGQTSGDTQY

v_gene: TRBV2
CDR3aa: ASSVDRTKT

v_gene: TRBV5-1
CDR3aa: ASSLPPGGDNEQF

v_gene: TRBV28
CDR3aa: ASSLGQGVIYEQY

v_gene: TRBV28
CDR3aa: ASSSWTTVVYEQY

v_gene: TRBV29-1
CDR3aa: SVSGSPTVDEQF

v_gene: TRBV11-2
CDR3aa: ASSNRTGVRVYGYT

v_gene: TRBV10-1
CDR3aa: ASRYIPQAGLLNNEQF

v_gene: TRBV28
CDR3aa: ASRLGTSTDTQY

v_gene: TRBV7-2
CDR3aa: ASSPYRDNQPQH

v_gene: TRBV11-2
CDR3aa: ASSRGLGAGGKQF

v_gene: TRBV9
CDR3aa: ASGVDGHQPQH

v_gene: TRBV10-3
CDR3aa: AISERGNYGYT

v_gene: TRBV5-1
CDR3aa: ASSLGTGGPYQPQH

v_gene: TRBV30
CDR3aa: AWSSGAGGSSYNEQF

v_gene: TRBV28
CDR3aa: ASSLPGRALRDTQY

v_gene: TRBV5-4
CDR3aa: ASSFDRLNTGELF

v_gene: TRBV7-8
CDR3aa: ASSLAIVGQQAF

v_gene: TRBV19
CDR3aa: ASSTRGQTRTEAF

v_gene: TRBV5-8
CDR3aa: ASSLVSGSYEQY

v_gene: TRBV28
CDR3aa: ASSLLAGGREQF

v_gene: TRBV6-4
CDR3aa: ASSVPSDRGLFQPQH

v_gene: TRBV4-1
CDR3aa: ASSQPGRGSYT

v_gene: TRBV27
CDR3aa: ASSLRGGRTAHAYNEQF

v_gene: TRBV28
CDR3aa: ASSPDRGQPQH

v_gene: TRBV28
CDR3aa: ASSTGALSYGYT

v_gene: TRBV27
CDR3aa: ASSHQRGSYEQY

v_gene: TRBV28
CDR3aa: ASSAQGLPRPYEQY

v_gene: TRBV7-9
CDR3aa: ASSFVTTGVVGELF

v_gene: TRBV28
CDR3aa: ASSLRASGGF

v_gene: TRBV7-6
CDR3aa: ASSLGLAGPYEQY

v_gene: TRBV6-5
CDR3aa: ASSEGWSTVWA

v_gene: TRBV6-5
CDR3aa: ASERRGEQY

v_gene: TRBV18
CDR3aa: ASSPSAGTSGV

v_gene: TRBV4-2
CDR3aa: ASSLEASGLTYEQY

v_gene: TRBV29-1
CDR3aa: SVGAGNNQPQH

v_gene: TRBV9
CDR3aa: ASSAYDSLRTEAF

v_gene: TRBV2
CDR3aa: ASSEGEGQPQH

v_gene: TRBV15
CDR3aa: ATSKTPTRLSYEQY

v_gene: TRBV18
CDR3aa: ASSGAGAGYEQY

v_gene: TRBV28
CDR3aa: ASGEGDRVAF

v_gene: TRBV5-1
CDR3aa: ASSSRARDSGNTIY

v_gene: TRBV11-3
CDR3aa: ASSLRGGTEAF

v_gene: TRBV27
CDR3aa: ASSSLLGAFSSYEQY

v_gene: TRBV28
CDR3aa: ASSDRGRYEQY

v_gene: TRBV6-5
CDR3aa: ASSLGGGATDTQY

v_gene: TRBV19
CDR3aa: ASSISGAKAYEQY

v_gene: TRBV30
CDR3aa: AWNAQEVHGYT

v_gene: TRBV2
CDR3aa: ASSEQGPDQPQH

v_gene: TRBV2
CDR3aa: ASSEGTGPSPLH

v_gene: TRBV28
CDR3aa: ASLRTGGLSQYNEQF

v_gene: TRBV6-1
CDR3aa: ASSLQGAIEKLF